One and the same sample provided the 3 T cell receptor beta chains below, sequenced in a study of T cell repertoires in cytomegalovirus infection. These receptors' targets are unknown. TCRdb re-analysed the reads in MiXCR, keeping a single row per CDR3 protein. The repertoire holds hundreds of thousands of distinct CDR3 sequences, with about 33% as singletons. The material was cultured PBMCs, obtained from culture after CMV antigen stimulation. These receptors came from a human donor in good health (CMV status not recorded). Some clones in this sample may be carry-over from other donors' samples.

CDR3 coding DNA: TGTGCCAGCAGCCCCCGGGCGCCCAGCTCCTACGAGCAGTACTTC. It specifies CASSPRAPSSYEQYF. The chain recombines TRBV5-4 with TRBJ2-7; D is unresolved. From germline, CDR1 is SGHNT and CDR2 YYREEE (reference sequence). This CDR3 is built from 15 residues. Trimming left V 4 bases short and J 0 bases short, with 14 bases between.

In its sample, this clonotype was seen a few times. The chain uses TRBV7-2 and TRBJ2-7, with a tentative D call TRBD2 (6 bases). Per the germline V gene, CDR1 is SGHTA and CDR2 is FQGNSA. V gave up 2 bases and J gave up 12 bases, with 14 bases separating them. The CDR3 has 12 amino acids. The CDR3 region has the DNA TGTGCCAGCAGCTTAATGGGGGGTCCGGGGTACTTC. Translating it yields CASSLMGGPGYF.

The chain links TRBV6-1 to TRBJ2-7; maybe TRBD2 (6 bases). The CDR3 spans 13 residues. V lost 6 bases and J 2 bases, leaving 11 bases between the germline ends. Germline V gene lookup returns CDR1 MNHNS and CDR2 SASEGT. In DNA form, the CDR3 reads TGTGCCAGCAGCGAGGCGGGGCCCTACGAGCAGTACTTC. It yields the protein CASSEAGPYEQYF.